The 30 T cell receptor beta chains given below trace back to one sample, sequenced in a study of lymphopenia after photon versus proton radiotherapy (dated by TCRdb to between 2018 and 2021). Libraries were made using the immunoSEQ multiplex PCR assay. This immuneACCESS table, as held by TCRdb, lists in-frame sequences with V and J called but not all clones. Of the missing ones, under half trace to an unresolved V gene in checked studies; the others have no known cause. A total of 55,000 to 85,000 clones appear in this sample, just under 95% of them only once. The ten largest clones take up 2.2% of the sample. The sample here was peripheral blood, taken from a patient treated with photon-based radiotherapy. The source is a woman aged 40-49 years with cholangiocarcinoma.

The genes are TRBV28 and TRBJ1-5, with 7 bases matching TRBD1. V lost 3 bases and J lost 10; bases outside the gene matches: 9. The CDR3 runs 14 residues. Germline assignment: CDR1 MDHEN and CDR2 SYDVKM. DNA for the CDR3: TGTGCCAGCAGTTTGTGGAGGGGGCTCAATCCCCAGCATTTT. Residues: CASSLWRGLNPQHF. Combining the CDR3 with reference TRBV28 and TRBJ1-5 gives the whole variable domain DVKVTQSSRYLVKRTGEKVFLECVQDMDHENMFWYRQDPGLGLRLIYFSYDVKMKEKGDIPEGYSVSREKKERFSLILESASTNQTSMYLCASSLWRGLNPQHFGDGTRLSIL.

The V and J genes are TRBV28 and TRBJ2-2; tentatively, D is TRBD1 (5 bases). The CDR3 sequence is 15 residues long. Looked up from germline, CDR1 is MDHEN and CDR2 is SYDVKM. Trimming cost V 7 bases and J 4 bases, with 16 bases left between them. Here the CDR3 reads CASIGRGGRTGELFF. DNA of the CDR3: TGTGCCAGCATCGGTAGGGGTGGCCGCACCGGGGAGCTGTTTTTT.

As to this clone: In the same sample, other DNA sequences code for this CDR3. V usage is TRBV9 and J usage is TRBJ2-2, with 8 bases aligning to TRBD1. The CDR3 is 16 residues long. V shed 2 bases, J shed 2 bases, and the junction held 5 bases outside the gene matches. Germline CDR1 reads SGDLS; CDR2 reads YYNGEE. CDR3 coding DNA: TGTGCCAGCAGCGTGACTGGACAGGGCAACACCGGGGAGCTGTTTTTT. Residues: CASSVTGQGNTGELFF.

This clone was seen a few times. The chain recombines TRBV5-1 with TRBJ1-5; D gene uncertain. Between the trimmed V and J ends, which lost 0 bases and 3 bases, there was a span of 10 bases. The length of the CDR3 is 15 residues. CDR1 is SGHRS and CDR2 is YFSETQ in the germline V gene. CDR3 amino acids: CASSLAGSNNQPQHF. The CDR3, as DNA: TGCGCCAGCAGCTTGGCCGGGAGTAACAATCAGCCCCAGCATTTT.

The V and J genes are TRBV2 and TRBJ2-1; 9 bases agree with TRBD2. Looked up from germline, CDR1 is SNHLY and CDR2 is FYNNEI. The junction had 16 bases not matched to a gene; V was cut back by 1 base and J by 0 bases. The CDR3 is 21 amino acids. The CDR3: CASSEDFSGGTSDSSYNEQFF. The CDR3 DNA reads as TGTGCCAGCAGTGAAGATTTTAGCGGGGGAACATCCGATAGCTCCTACAATGAGCAGTTCTTC.

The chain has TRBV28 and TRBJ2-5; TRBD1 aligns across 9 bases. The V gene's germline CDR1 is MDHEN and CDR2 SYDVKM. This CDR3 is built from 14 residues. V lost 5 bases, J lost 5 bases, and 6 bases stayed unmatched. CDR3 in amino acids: CASSPGTGRETQYF. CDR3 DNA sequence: TGTGCCAGCAGTCCCGGGACAGGGAGGGAGACCCAGTACTTC.

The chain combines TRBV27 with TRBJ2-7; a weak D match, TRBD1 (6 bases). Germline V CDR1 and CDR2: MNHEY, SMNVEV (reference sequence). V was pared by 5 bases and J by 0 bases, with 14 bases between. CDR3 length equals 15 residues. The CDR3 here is CASSPYRVSSYEQYF. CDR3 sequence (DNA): TGTGCCAGCAGTCCCTACAGGGTCAGCTCCTACGAGCAGTACTTC.

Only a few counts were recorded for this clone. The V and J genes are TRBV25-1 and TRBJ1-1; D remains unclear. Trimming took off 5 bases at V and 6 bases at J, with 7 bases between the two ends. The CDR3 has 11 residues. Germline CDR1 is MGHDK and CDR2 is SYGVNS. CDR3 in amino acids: CASSNYAEAFF. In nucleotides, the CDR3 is TGTGCCAGCAGTAATTATGCTGAAGCTTTCTTT.

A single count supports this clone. The CDR3 loop is CASSPPGDQPQHF. The CDR3 bases are TGTGCCAGCTCACCACCGGGAGATCAGCCCCAGCATTTT. The J gene is TRBJ1-5, the V gene TRBV18; D ambiguous. The CDR3 consists of 13 residues. Trimming left V 0 bases short and J 5 bases short, with 5 bases between. Germline assignment: CDR1 KGHSH and CDR2 LQKENI.

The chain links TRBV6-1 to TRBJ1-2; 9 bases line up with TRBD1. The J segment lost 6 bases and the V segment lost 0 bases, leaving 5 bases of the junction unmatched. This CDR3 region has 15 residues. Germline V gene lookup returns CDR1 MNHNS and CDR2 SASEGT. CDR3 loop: CASSEAPTGGHGYTF. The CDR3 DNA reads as TGTGCCAGCAGTGAAGCCCCGACAGGGGGTCATGGCTACACCTTC.

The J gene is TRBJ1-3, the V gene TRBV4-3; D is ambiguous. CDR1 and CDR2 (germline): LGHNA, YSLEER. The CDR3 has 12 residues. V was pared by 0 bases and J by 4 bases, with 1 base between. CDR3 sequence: CASSQEGNTIYF. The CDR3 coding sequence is TGCGCCAGCAGCCAAGAAGGAAACACCATATATTTT.

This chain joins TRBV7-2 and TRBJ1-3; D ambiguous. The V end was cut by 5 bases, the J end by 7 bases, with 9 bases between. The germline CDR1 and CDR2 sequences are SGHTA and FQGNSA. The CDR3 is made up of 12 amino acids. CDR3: CASSATRNTIYF. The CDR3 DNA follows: TGTGCCAGCAGCGCTACCCGGAACACCATATATTTT.

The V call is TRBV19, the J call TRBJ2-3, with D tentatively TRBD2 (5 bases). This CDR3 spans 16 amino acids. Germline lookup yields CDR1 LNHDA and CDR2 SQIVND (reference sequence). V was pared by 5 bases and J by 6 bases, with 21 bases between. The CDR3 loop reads CASSSRTRVHGDTQYF. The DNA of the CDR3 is TGTGCCAGTAGTTCACGCACTAGAGTTCACGGGGATACGCAGTATTTT. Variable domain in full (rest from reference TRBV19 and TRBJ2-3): DGGITQSPKYLFRKEGQNVTLSCEQNLNHDAMYWYRQDPGQGLRLIYYSQIVNDFQKGDIAEGYSVSREKKESFPLTVTSAQKNPTAFYLCASSSRTRVHGDTQYFGPGTRLTVL.

The DNA for the CDR3 is TGTGCCAGCAGCTTAGATCTCCTAGCGGGGGTTGAGCAGTTCTTC. Protein product: CASSLDLLAGVEQFF. The V and J genes are TRBV11-2 and TRBJ2-1; 10 bases align to TRBD2. Germline V gives CDR1 SGHAT, CDR2 FQNNGV. The CDR3 has 15 amino acids. The trim removed 0 bases at V and 9 bases at J, leaving 5 bases unmatched.

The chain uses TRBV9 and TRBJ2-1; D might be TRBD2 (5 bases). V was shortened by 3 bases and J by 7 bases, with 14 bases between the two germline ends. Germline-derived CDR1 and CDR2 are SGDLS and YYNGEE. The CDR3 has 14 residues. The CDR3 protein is CASSASLLGNEQFF. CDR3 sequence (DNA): TGTGCCAGCAGCGCTTCCTTACTAGGGAATGAGCAGTTCTTC.

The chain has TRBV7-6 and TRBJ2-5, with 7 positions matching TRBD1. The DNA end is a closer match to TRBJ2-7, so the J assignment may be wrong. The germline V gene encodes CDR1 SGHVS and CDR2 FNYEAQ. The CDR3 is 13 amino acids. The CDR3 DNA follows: TGTGCCAGCAGCCCAGGGGGAACCTACGAGCAGTACTTC. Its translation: CASSPGGTYEQYF.

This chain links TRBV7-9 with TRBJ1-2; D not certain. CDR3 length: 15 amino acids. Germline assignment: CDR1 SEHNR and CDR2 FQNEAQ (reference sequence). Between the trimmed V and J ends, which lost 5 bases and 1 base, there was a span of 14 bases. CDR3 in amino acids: CASSDYRPSNYGYTF. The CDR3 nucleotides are TGTGCCAGCAGCGATTACCGACCTAGTAACTATGGCTACACCTTC.

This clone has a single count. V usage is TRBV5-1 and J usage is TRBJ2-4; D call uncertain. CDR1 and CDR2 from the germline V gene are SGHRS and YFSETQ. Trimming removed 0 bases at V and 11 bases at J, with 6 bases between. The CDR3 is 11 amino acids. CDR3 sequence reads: CASSLDGFQYF. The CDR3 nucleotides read TGCGCCAGCAGCTTGGACGGGTTTCAGTACTTC. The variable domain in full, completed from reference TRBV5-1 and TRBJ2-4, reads KAGVTQTPRYLIKTRGQQVTLSCSPISGHRSVSWYQQTPGQGLQFLFEYFSETQRNKGNFPGRFSGRQFSNSRSEMNVSTLELGDSALYLCASSLDGFQYFGAGTRLSVL.

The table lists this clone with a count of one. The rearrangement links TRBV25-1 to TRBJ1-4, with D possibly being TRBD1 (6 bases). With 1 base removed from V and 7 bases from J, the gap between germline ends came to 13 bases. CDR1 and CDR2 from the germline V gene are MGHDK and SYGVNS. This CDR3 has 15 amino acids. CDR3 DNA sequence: TGTGCCAGCAGTGAATTTGGGGGGCAGCCTGAAAAACTGTTTTTT. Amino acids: CASSEFGGQPEKLFF.

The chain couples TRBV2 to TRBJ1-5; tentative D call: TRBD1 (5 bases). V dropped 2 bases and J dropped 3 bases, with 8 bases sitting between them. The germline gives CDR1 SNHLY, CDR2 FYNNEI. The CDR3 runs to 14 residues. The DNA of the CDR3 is TGTGCCAGCAGTGAAAAGGGGCCCAATCAGCCCCAGCATTTT. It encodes CASSEKGPNQPQHF.

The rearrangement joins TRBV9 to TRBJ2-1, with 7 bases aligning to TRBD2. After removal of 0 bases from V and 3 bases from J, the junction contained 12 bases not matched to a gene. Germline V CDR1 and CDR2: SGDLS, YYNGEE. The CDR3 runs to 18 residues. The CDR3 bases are TGTGCCAGCAGCGTAGTCGATGCGGGGGAACCCTACTACAATGAGCAGTTCTTC. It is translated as CASSVVDAGEPYYNEQFF.

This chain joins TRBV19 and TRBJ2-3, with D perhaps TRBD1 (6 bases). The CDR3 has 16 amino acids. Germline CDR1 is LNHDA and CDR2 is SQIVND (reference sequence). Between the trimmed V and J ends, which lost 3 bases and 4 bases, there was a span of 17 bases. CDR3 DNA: TGTGCCAGTAGTATGGGTTCCACAGGGAGATCAGATACGCAGTATTTT. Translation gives CASSMGSTGRSDTQYF.

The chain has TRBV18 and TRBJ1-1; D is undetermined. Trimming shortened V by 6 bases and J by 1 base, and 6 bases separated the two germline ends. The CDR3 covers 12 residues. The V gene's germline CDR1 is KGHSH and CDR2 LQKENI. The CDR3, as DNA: TGTGCCAGCTCCCAAGGGAACACTGAAGCTTTCTTT. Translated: CASSQGNTEAFF.

The CDR3 here is CASSLAEDTQYF. The CDR3 DNA is TGTGCCAGCAGCTTAGCGGAGGATACGCAGTATTTT. The chain is built from TRBV7-6 and TRBJ2-3; no clear D. The V end was cut by 0 bases, the J end by 6 bases, with 4 bases between. This CDR3 region has 12 residues. Germline V gene sequence: CDR1 SGHVS, CDR2 FNYEAQ.

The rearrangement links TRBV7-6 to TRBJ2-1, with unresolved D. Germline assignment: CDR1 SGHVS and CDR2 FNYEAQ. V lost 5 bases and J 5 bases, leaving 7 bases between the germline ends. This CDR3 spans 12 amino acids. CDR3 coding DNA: TGTGCCAGCAGCCCGGACCACAATGAGCAGTTCTTC. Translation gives CASSPDHNEQFF.

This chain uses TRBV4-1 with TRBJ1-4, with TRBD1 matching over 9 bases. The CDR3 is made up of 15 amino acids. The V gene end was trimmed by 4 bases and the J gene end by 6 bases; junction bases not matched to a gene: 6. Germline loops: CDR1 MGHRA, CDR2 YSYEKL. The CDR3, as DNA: TGCGCCAGCAGCCCTCCGGGACAGGGAGATGAAAAACTGTTTTTT. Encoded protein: CASSPPGQGDEKLFF.

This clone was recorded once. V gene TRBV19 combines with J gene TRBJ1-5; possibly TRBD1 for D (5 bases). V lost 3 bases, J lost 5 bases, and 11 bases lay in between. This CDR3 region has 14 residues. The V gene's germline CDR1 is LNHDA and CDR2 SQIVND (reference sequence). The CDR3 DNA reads TGTGCCAGTAGTATGGTTGCAGGGTATCAGCCCCAGCATTTT. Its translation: CASSMVAGYQPQHF.

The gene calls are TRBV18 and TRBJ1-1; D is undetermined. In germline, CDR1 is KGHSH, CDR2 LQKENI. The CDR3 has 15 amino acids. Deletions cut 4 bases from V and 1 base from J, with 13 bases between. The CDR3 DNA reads TGTGCCAGCTCACTCAACACGGTTACGAACACTGAAGCTTTCTTT. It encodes CASSLNTVTNTEAFF.

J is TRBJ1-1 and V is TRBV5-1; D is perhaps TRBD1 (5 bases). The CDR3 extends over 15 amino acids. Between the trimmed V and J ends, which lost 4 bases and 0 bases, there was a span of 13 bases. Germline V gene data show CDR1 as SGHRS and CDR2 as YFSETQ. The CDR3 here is CASSAQEGMNTEAFF. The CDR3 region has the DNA TGCGCCAGCAGCGCCCAGGAGGGGATGAACACTGAAGCTTTCTTT.

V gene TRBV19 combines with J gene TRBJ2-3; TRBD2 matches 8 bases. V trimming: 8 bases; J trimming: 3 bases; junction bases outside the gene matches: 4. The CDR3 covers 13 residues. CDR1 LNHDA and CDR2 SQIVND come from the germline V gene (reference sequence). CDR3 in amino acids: CASVPSGTDTQYF. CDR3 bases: TGTGCCAGTGTCCCTAGCGGGACAGATACGCAGTATTTT.